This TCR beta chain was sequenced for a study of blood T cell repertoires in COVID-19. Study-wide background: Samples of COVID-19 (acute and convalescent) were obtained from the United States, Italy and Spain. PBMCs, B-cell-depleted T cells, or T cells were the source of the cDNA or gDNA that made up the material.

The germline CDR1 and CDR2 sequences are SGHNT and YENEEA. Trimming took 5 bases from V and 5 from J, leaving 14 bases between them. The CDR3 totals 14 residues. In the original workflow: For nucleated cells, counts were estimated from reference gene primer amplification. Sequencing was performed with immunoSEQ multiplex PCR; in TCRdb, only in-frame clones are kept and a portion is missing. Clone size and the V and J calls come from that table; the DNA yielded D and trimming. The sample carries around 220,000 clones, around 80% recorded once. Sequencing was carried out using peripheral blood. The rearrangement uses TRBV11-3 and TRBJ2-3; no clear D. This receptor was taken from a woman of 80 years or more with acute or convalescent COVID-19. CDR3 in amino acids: CASSPLSSQDTQYF. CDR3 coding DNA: TGTGCCAGCAGCCCCCTTTCGAGTCAAGATACGCAGTATTTT. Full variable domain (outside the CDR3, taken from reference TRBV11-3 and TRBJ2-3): EAGVVQSPRYKIIEKKQPVAFWCNPISGHNTLYWYLQNLGQGPELLIRYENEEAVDDSQLPKDRFSAERLKGVDSTLKIQPAELGDSAVYLCASSPLSSQDTQYFGPGTRLTVL.